Below, 18 T cell receptor beta chains from the same sample are listed, as sequenced in a study of blood T cell repertoires in COVID-19. Profiling relied on immunoSEQ multiplex PCR, and the TCRdb table lists in-frame clones only, not all of them. The data hold 55,000 to 80,000 clones, with roughly 74% observed a single time. The specimen sequenced was peripheral blood. These receptors were taken from a woman older than 75 with acute or convalescent COVID-19.

The chain employs TRBV29-1 and TRBJ2-7, with 10 bases fitting TRBD1. The V gene's germline CDR1 is SQVTM and CDR2 ANQGSEA. This CDR3 is 12 amino acids long. V gave up 7 bases and J gave up 5 bases; unmatched junction bases: 5. CDR3 bases: TGCAGCGCAGGACAGGGGGAACACGAGCAGTACTTC. It translates to CSAGQGEHEQYF.

The chain joins TRBV6-5 to TRBJ1-1; D may be TRBD1 (6 bases). Germline V gene data show CDR1 as MNHEY and CDR2 as SVGAGI. The CDR3 is 15 amino acids. Deletions cut 0 bases from V and 5 bases from J, with 13 bases between. CDR3 coding DNA: TGTGCCAGCAGTTACTCGACAGGATCTGGGACTGAAGCTTTCTTT. Its protein product is CASSYSTGSGTEAFF.

V and J are TRBV6-1 and TRBJ2-5, with D perhaps matching TRBD1 (5 bases). Germline values: CDR1 MNHNS, CDR2 SASEGT. This CDR3 spans 18 amino acids. The V end was cut by 8 bases, the J end by 5 bases, with 30 bases between. CDR3: CASRGATPRPGPRETQYF. In nucleotides, the CDR3 is TGTGCCAGCCGTGGAGCTACCCCCCGGCCAGGGCCTAGGGAGACCCAGTACTTC.

The chain combines TRBV2 with TRBJ2-3; D ambiguous. Trimming shortened V by 2 bases and J by 3 bases, and 12 bases separated the two germline ends. Germline lookup yields CDR1 SNHLY and CDR2 FYNNEI. The CDR3 runs 15 residues. The CDR3 here is CASSERSGRTDTQYF. The DNA for the CDR3 is TGTGCCAGCAGTGAAAGGTCAGGAAGAACAGATACGCAGTATTTT.

The V and J genes are TRBV19 and TRBJ2-2; tentatively, D is TRBD2 (7 bases). There are 14 residues in the CDR3. Trimming removed 7 bases from V and 4 bases from J, with 13 bases in between. CDR1 LNHDA and CDR2 SQIVND come from the germline V gene (reference sequence). In DNA form, the CDR3 reads TGTGCCAGTAAAAATAGGGGGGGCACCGGGGAGCTGTTTTTT. Translation: CASKNRGGTGELFF.

The CDR3 loop reads CASGGMRTDTQYF. The CDR3 DNA sequence: TGCGCCAGCGGCGGGATGAGAACAGATACGCAGTATTTT. The J gene is TRBJ2-3, the V gene TRBV5-1; D perhaps matches TRBD2 (6 bases). Germline V CDR1 and CDR2: SGHRS, YFSETQ. The CDR3 has 13 amino acids. Trimming shortened V by 7 bases and J by 3 bases, and 12 bases separated the two germline ends. The variable domain in full, with the rest retrieved from reference TRBV5-1 and TRBJ2-3, is KAGVTQTPRYLIKTRGQQVTLSCSPISGHRSVSWYQQTPGQGLQFLFEYFSETQRNKGNFPGRFSGRQFSNSRSEMNVSTLELGDSALYLCASGGMRTDTQYFGPGTRLTVL.

CDR3 protein: CAWSGGVAGEGEQFF. The CDR3 region has the DNA TGTGCCTGGAGTGGCGGGGTAGCGGGAGAGGGTGAGCAGTTCTTC. The chain joins TRBV30 to TRBJ2-1; 9 bases agree with TRBD2. The V segment lost 1 base and the J segment 9 bases; nucleotides outside the gene matches: 10. CDR1 is GTSNPN, CDR2 SVGIG, per germline (reference sequence). This CDR3 contains 15 residues.

The chain joins TRBV6-1 to TRBJ2-1, with D perhaps matching TRBD2 (5 bases). The CDR3 sequence is 20 residues long. CDR1 and CDR2 (germline): MNHNS, SASEGT. Trimming left V 3 bases short and J 8 bases short, with 32 bases between. The CDR3 loop reads CASSDVDGKVALRAPDEQFF. In DNA form, the CDR3 reads TGTGCCAGCAGTGATGTTGACGGGAAAGTGGCGCTAAGAGCCCCAGATGAGCAGTTCTTC.

The sample holds one count of this clone. The J gene is TRBJ2-3, the V gene TRBV30, with D possibly TRBD1 on 6 matching bases. Germline V lookup: CDR1 GTSNPN, CDR2 SVGIG (reference sequence). CDR3 length: 13 amino acids. Deletions cut 4 bases from V and 4 bases from J, with 12 bases between. The chain's CDR3 is CAWIGRGADTQYF. The CDR3 DNA reads TGTGCCTGGATCGGCAGGGGCGCAGATACGCAGTATTTT. Filled out from reference TRBV30 and TRBJ2-3, the complete variable domain reads SQTIHQWPATLVQPVGSPLSLECTVEGTSNPNLYWYRQAAGRGLQLLFYSVGIGQISSEVPQNLSASRPQDRQFILSSKKLLLSDSGFYLCAWIGRGADTQYFGPGTRLTVL.

The chain joins TRBV29-1 to TRBJ2-1; D is perhaps TRBD2 (5 bases). Germline V gene lookup returns CDR1 SQVTM and CDR2 ANQGSEA. This CDR3 has 15 residues. The V and J ends lost 0 bases and 13 bases respectively, with 22 bases between them. The CDR3 is CSVEDMASWLSGQFF. The DNA for the CDR3 is TGCAGCGTTGAAGATATGGCTAGCTGGCTGTCAGGCCAGTTCTTC.

J is TRBJ1-2 and V is TRBV27, with D unclear. The CDR3 loop spans 14 amino acids. Trimming shortened V by 3 bases and J by 7 bases, and 15 bases separated the two germline ends. The germline V gene encodes CDR1 MNHEY and CDR2 SMNVEV (reference sequence). CDR3 sequence reads: CASSFYNGRGGYTF. The CDR3 coding sequence is TGTGCCAGCAGTTTCTATAATGGGCGGGGTGGCTACACCTTC.

V is TRBV23-1 and J is TRBJ2-3; D is perhaps TRBD2 (7 bases). Being an ORF, TRBV23-1 has a function that is uncertain. The CDR3 has 15 residues. The germline V and J ends were trimmed by 1 base and 1 base, with 9 bases remaining between them. CDR3 nucleotide sequence: TGCGCCAGCAGTCAATTGCGGGGGCGCACAGATACGCAGTATTTT. It translates to CASSQLRGRTDTQYF.

The chain employs TRBV30 and TRBJ1-1, with D uncertain. From germline, CDR1 is GTSNPN and CDR2 SVGIG (reference sequence). This CDR3 comprises 11 residues. The germline V and J ends were trimmed by 2 bases and 7 bases, with 8 bases remaining between them. CDR3 loop: CAWSFSLEAFF. Written as DNA, the CDR3 is TGTGCCTGGAGTTTCTCTCTTGAAGCTTTCTTT.

CDR3 coding DNA: TGTGCCAGCAGCAAAGCCAACTACAATGAGCAGTTCTTC. Translating it yields CASSKANYNEQFF. The V and J genes are TRBV9 and TRBJ2-1; D is unresolved. This CDR3 has 13 amino acids. Looked up from germline, CDR1 is SGDLS and CDR2 is YYNGEE. Trimming removed 4 bases from V and 3 bases from J, with 8 bases in between.

The rearrangement uses TRBV5-6 and TRBJ2-7; 12 bases are a match to TRBD1. Germline V CDR1 and CDR2: SGHDT, YYEEEE. V was pared by 3 bases and J by 5 bases, with 6 bases of the junction left unmatched. The length of the CDR3 is 15 residues. The CDR3, as DNA: TGTGCCAGCAGCTCCAACCGGGACAGGGGGCACGAGCAGTACTTC. It yields the protein CASSSNRDRGHEQYF.

V and J are TRBV24-1 and TRBJ1-4, with 10 bases aligning to TRBD1. Germline V gene sequence: CDR1 KGHDR, CDR2 SFDVKD. J lost 6 bases, V lost 3 bases, and 3 bases had no gene match. This CDR3 is built from 15 residues. In DNA form, the CDR3 reads TGTGCCACCAGTGATACCGGGACAGGGGATGAAAAACTGTTTTTT. Translating it yields CATSDTGTGDEKLFF.

The rearrangement joins TRBV7-2 to TRBJ2-7, with D perhaps matching TRBD2 (5 bases). The CDR3 has 14 residues. Trimming left V 1 base short and J 2 bases short, with 9 bases between. Germline CDR1 reads SGHTA; CDR2 reads FQGNSA. Written as DNA, the CDR3 is TGTGCCAGCAGCTTAGAGGGAGCGACCTACGAGCAGTACTTC. Protein product: CASSLEGATYEQYF.

V gene TRBV18 combines with J gene TRBJ1-1, with 9 bases that match TRBD1. J lost 0 bases, V lost 3 bases, and 5 bases had no gene match. The CDR3 is 16 amino acids. Germline V gene sequence: CDR1 KGHSH, CDR2 LQKENI. The CDR3 nucleotides read TGTGCCAGCTCACCGAGTAGGGACAGGGTGAACACTGAAGCTTTCTTT. Translating gives CASSPSRDRVNTEAFF.